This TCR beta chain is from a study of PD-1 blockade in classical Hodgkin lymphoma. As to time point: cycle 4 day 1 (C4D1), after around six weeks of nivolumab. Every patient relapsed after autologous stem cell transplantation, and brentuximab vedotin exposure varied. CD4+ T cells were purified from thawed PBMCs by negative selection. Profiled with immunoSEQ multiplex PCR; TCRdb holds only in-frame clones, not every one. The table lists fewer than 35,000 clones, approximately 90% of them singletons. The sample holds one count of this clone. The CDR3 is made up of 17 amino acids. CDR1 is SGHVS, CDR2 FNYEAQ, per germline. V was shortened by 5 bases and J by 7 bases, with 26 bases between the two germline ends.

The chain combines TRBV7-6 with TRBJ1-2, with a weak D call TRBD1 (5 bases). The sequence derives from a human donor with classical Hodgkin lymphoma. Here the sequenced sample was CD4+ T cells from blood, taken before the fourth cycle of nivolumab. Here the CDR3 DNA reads TGTGCCAGCAGCGCACGTCCCACCGACGAGGGGTTGGCTGGCTACACCTTC. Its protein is CASSARPTDEGLAGYTF.